The 8 T cell receptor beta chains reported below all come from one sample, sequenced in a study of cytomegalovirus exposure and HLA in healthy donors. The PCR ran on 60 Vbeta and 13 Jbeta primers. Measured with immunoSEQ multiplex PCR; TCRdb has only the in-frame clones, and not every one. Here the sample spans roughly 99,000 clones, 74% being singletons. The sample was PBMCs. These TCRs come from a woman in her forties in good health and CMV-seropositive.

The chain is built from TRBV5-1 and TRBJ1-4; TRBD1 might be the D (5 bases). The germline V gene has CDR1 SGHRS and CDR2 YFSETQ. The CDR3 consists of 14 residues. Between the trimmed V and J ends, which lost 2 bases and 3 bases, there was a span of 8 bases. The CDR3 DNA follows: TGCGCCAGCAGCTTCGGGGGAGCTAATGAAAAACTGTTTTTT. This gives the protein CASSFGGANEKLFF.

This clone was seen only a few times. The chain recombines TRBV29-1 with TRBJ2-1; 9 bases line up with TRBD1. The V gene end was trimmed by 6 bases and the J gene end by 3 bases; junction bases not matched to a gene: 9. Per germline, CDR1 SQVTM and CDR2 ANQGSEA. The CDR3 is 15 amino acids. Written as DNA, the CDR3 is TGCAGCGTGGAACAGGGGGCAGTGAGCTACAATGAGCAGTTCTTC. It yields the protein CSVEQGAVSYNEQFF.

V and J are TRBV2 and TRBJ1-1, with TRBD1 matching over 8 bases. The ends lost 6 bases at V and 8 bases at J; junction bases unmatched: 8. Germline CDR1 SNHLY, CDR2 FYNNEI. The CDR3 contains 13 residues. This CDR3 reads CASRATAGGEAFF. CDR3 nucleotide sequence: TGTGCCAGCAGGGCAACTGCAGGGGGCGAAGCTTTCTTT.

The J gene is TRBJ2-2, the V gene TRBV9; 10 positions agree with TRBD2. Germline V gene sequence: CDR1 SGDLS, CDR2 YYNGEE. The CDR3 totals 16 residues. V dropped 4 bases and J dropped 2; count of bases not matched to a gene: 5. The chain's CDR3 is CASSFGTSANTGELFF. For the CDR3, the DNA is TGTGCCAGCAGCTTCGGGACTAGCGCTAACACCGGGGAGCTGTTTTTT.

The gene calls are TRBV28 and TRBJ1-2; 10 nucleotides agree with TRBD1. CDR3 length: 12 amino acids. V lost 11 bases to trimming and J lost 3 bases; unmatched junction nucleotides: 3. CDR1 is MDHEN and CDR2 is SYDVKM in the germline V gene. The CDR3 sequence is CAGQGVDYGYTF. As DNA, the CDR3 is TGTGCCGGACAGGGGGTCGACTATGGCTACACCTTC.

This chain links TRBV7-2 with TRBJ1-3; perhaps TRBD1 as D (6 bases). The CDR3 spans 16 residues. Trimming left V 5 bases short and J 0 bases short, with 14 bases between. Germline CDR1 reads SGHTA; CDR2 reads FQGNSA. The chain's CDR3 is CASSPHRASSGNTIYF. The CDR3, as DNA: TGTGCCAGCAGCCCCCACAGGGCTAGCTCTGGAAACACCATATATTTT.

The chain has TRBV7-2 and TRBJ1-1, with unresolved D. Germline lookup yields CDR1 SGHTA and CDR2 FQGNSA. This CDR3 spans 13 amino acids. The ends were cut back, 3 bases at V and 1 base at J, with 6 bases in the middle. The CDR3 sequence: CASSFPRNTEAFF. CDR3 coding DNA: TGTGCCAGCAGCTTCCCTAGGAACACTGAAGCTTTCTTT.

This clone was picked up a small number of times. The chain recombines TRBV18 with TRBJ1-4; TRBD1 might be the D (5 bases). The germline V and J ends were trimmed by 4 bases and 7 bases, with 13 bases remaining between them. The CDR3 covers 14 residues. Germline V gene data show CDR1 as KGHSH and CDR2 as LQKENI. The CDR3, as DNA: TGTGCCAGCTCACGAGGCGGGACGGGTGAAAAACTGTTTTTT. It is translated as CASSRGGTGEKLFF.